A single sample gave rise to the 3 T cell receptor beta chains below, sequenced in a study of identical twins listed by TCRdb under 2016. Library method: 5' RACE. The run used an Illumina HiSeq 2000. The public reads were reprocessed in TCRdb via fastp at Q25 and MiXCR, keeping in-frame beta chains. A single entry per CDR3 protein holds the most common genes and DNA from its merged rows. The sample table records about 240,000 distinct CDR3 sequences; 12% of these occur just once. The ten largest clonotypes hold roughly 4.2% of the sample. A further study also used this sample, focusing on yellow fever vaccine responses in identical twins.

The sample taken for sequencing was memory (CD45RO+) T cells sorted from blood. The cell subset or site label for this specimen denotes: CD45RO+ enriched T cells. These receptors all come from a young woman in good health.

This clonotype showed up many times. The DNA for the CDR3 is TGTGCCAGCAGTGAAGGAGGAGGGACCCTCTACAATGAGCAGTTCTTC. Protein sequence: CASSEGGGTLYNEQFF. The rearrangement links TRBV2 to TRBJ2-1, with D perhaps matching TRBD2 (6 bases). Trimming pared 1 base from V and 3 bases from J, leaving 13 bases between. Germline CDR1 and CDR2: SNHLY and FYNNEI. The CDR3 extends over 16 amino acids.

This clonotype has at least ten counts. The chain links TRBV11-2 to TRBJ2-1; TRBD2 might be the D (5 bases). Germline-derived CDR1 and CDR2 are SGHAT and FQNNGV. The length of the CDR3 is 18 residues. Trimming removed 5 bases from V and 0 bases from J, with 20 bases in between. The CDR3 is CASSPEGSSLSSYNEQFF. For the CDR3, the DNA is TGTGCCAGCAGCCCAGAGGGCTCGTCTTTAAGCTCCTACAATGAGCAGTTCTTC.

This clonotype came up many times. The chain recombines TRBV7-2 with TRBJ1-6; no clear D. CDR1 is SGHTA, CDR2 FQGNSA, per germline. The CDR3 consists of 14 residues. Trimming cost V 5 bases and J 7 bases, with 12 bases left between them. CDR3 sequence (DNA): TGTGCCAGCAGCCGACCGGTGCTAAATTCACCCCTCCACTTT. This sequence encodes CASSRPVLNSPLHF.